The clone carrying this T cell receptor beta chain was recorded many times. The antigen remains undetermined. Participants, patients aged 18 to 65, had newly diagnosed hyperthyroidism with a duration under 2 months. Fresh peripheral blood, about 9.6 ml, yielded the PBMCs. This entry belongs to a study of T cells in Graves' hyperthyroidism and ophthalmopathy. Study observations and caveats: Most thyroid clonotypes expanded above 0.001 were also detected in blood.

Amplification of TCR beta CDR3 regions used RNA as the template. Carried out on the TCR CDR3, a first-round RT-PCR used the HTBI primer set. TCRdb reprocessed the multiplex PCR reads with MiXCR, giving one entry per CDR3 protein. The data contain hundreds of thousands of distinct CDR3 sequences, about 15% of them singletons. Looked up from germline, CDR1 is MGHRA and CDR2 is YSYEKL. CDR3 length: 12 residues. Trimming pared 3 bases from V and 6 bases from J, leaving 5 bases between. The genes are TRBV4-1 and TRBJ1-4, with D unresolved. Sequenced sample: blood. This receptor was identified in a woman between 18 and 29 years old with Graves' hyperthyroidism. The CDR3 protein is CASSQNYEKLFF. The CDR3, as DNA: TGCGCCAGCAGCCAGAACTATGAAAAACTGTTTTTT.